These 16 T cell receptor beta chains came from one sample sequenced in a study of graft-versus-host responses after intestinal transplantation. Repertoires were generated with immunoSEQ multiplex PCR, while TCRdb's copy carries only in-frame clones and drops some. The profile covers tens of thousands of clones, with less than 95% appearing a single time and approximately 5.5% taken by the ten largest. The specimen comprised PBMCs, sampled nearly 670 days after intestinal transplant. These receptors all come from a human patient who received an intestinal transplant, so some T cells may come from the graft donor.

The chain links TRBV29-1 to TRBJ1-5; no clear D gene. Deletions cut 8 bases from V and 10 bases from J, with 18 bases between. Germline V gene sequence: CDR1 SQVTM, CDR2 ANQGSEA. This CDR3 is built from 12 residues. The CDR3 sequence: CSSSDGRGPQHF. The CDR3 DNA is TGCAGCTCATCCGATGGCCGGGGTCCCCAGCATTTT.

The DNA for the CDR3 is TGTGCCAGCAGTTCGGACAGGACTGCCAGGGGCATATATTTT. Its translation is CASSSDRTARGIYF. The chain couples TRBV6-5 to TRBJ1-3, with TRBD1 matching over 7 bases. Germline CDR1 and CDR2: MNHEY and SVGAGI. This CDR3 has 14 amino acids. Trimming at V came to 4 bases and at J to 12 bases, leaving 12 bases not matched to a gene.

This chain connects TRBV5-5 to TRBJ2-2; TRBD2 is a possible D gene (7 bases). The CDR3 is 15 residues long. Germline CDR1 is SGHKS and CDR2 is YYEKEE (reference sequence). The V end lost 4 bases, the J end lost 7 bases, and 17 bases lay between the germline ends. The CDR3 sequence: CASSTTEGGFGELFF. The CDR3 DNA reads as TGTGCCAGCAGCACCACGGAGGGGGGGTTCGGGGAGCTGTTTTTT.

The chain uses TRBV10-1 and TRBJ2-1; D is undetermined. Germline CDR1 reads WNHNN; CDR2 reads SYGVQD (reference sequence). Trimming took off 0 bases at V and 9 bases at J, with 6 bases between the two ends. The CDR3 length is 12 residues. The CDR3 coding sequence is TGCGCCAGCAGTGAGTCGAATAGTGAGCAGTTCTTC. It codes for CASSESNSEQFF.

This clone was found once. The chain combines TRBV7-9 with TRBJ2-7, with D maybe TRBD1 (5 bases). V was clipped by 0 bases and J by 7 bases, with 13 bases between them. CDR1 is SEHNR, CDR2 FQNEAQ, per germline (reference sequence). This CDR3 region has 14 residues. CDR3 nucleotide sequence: TGTGCCAGCAGCTTAGCGCTACAGGCTGGTGAGCAGTACTTC. Translating gives CASSLALQAGEQYF.

V usage is TRBV5-4 and J usage is TRBJ2-1; D unclear. Per the germline V gene, CDR1 is SGHNT and CDR2 is YYREEE (reference sequence). This CDR3 spans 11 amino acids. Trimming pared 5 bases from V and 9 bases from J, leaving 9 bases between. The DNA for the CDR3 is TGTGCCAGCAGTTTAGGTGGTGAGCAGTTCTTC. It encodes CASSLGGEQFF.

This sequence joins TRBV30 and TRBJ2-7; the match to TRBD1 covers 7 bases. V gave up 3 bases and J gave up 7 bases; unmatched junction bases: 9. The CDR3 runs to 13 residues. Germline assignment: CDR1 GTSNPN and CDR2 SVGIG (reference sequence). The CDR3 is CAWRTGDFGEQYF. CDR3 sequence (DNA): TGTGCCTGGAGAACAGGGGATTTTGGTGAGCAGTACTTC. The whole variable domain, filled in from reference TRBV30 and TRBJ2-7, reads SQTIHQWPATLVQPVGSPLSLECTVEGTSNPNLYWYRQAAGRGLQLLFYSVGIGQISSEVPQNLSASRPQDRQFILSSKKLLLSDSGFYLCAWRTGDFGEQYFGPGTRLTVT.

V and J are TRBV11-3 and TRBJ2-1; TRBD2 agrees at 15 bases. The J segment lost 5 bases and the V segment lost 2 bases, leaving 10 bases of the junction unmatched. Germline CDR1 SGHNT, CDR2 YENEEA. This CDR3 is built from 19 residues. The CDR3 spells CASSLYAGLAGGTHNEQFF. The CDR3 DNA sequence: TGTGCCAGCAGCTTATACGCGGGACTAGCGGGGGGAACACACAATGAGCAGTTCTTC. Variable domain in full (rest from reference TRBV11-3 and TRBJ2-1): EAGVVQSPRYKIIEKKQPVAFWCNPISGHNTLYWYLQNLGQGPELLIRYENEEAVDDSQLPKDRFSAERLKGVDSTLKIQPAELGDSAVYLCASSLYAGLAGGTHNEQFFGPGTRLTVL.

This chain links TRBV4-1 with TRBJ2-7; 7 bases line up with TRBD2. Trimming cost V 4 bases and J 1 base; bases outside gene matches: 7. This CDR3 has 15 residues. The germline gives CDR1 MGHRA, CDR2 YSYEKL. The CDR3 DNA reads as TGCGCCAGCAGCCTGTGGGCGGGGGATTCCTACGAGCAGTACTTC. It codes for CASSLWAGDSYEQYF.

The J gene is TRBJ1-3, the V gene TRBV15; D is unclear. Germline V CDR1 and CDR2: LNHNV, YYDKDF (reference sequence). V lost 7 bases to trimming and J lost 1 base, with 2 bases between them. CDR3 length: 11 amino acids. This CDR3 is CATTSGNTIYF. CDR3 nucleotide sequence: TGTGCCACCACTTCTGGAAACACCATATATTTT.

The gene calls are TRBV29-1 and TRBJ2-3; TRBD1 matches 8 bases. The V gene end was trimmed by 6 bases and the J gene end by 2 bases; junction bases not matched to a gene: 13. The CDR3 loop spans 16 amino acids. CDR1 SQVTM and CDR2 ANQGSEA come from the germline V gene. CDR3 DNA sequence: TGCAGCGTGGAGTCACAGGGGGTTACTTACACAGATACGCAGTATTTT. Translating gives CSVESQGVTYTDTQYF.

The chain links TRBV28 to TRBJ1-1; D is perhaps TRBD1 (5 bases). This CDR3 is 14 amino acids long. The V end lost 5 bases, the J end lost 5 bases, and 15 bases lay between the germline ends. Germline V gene data show CDR1 as MDHEN and CDR2 as SYDVKM. The CDR3 DNA reads TGTGCCAGCAGTCCTACAGGTCTGCGGACTGAAGCTTTCTTT. Encoded protein: CASSPTGLRTEAFF.

V and J are TRBV10-2 and TRBJ2-6; possible D gene TRBD2, 5 bases. Trimming cost V 6 bases and J 4 bases, with 7 bases left between them. CDR1 and CDR2 from the germline V gene are WSHSY and SAAADI. The CDR3 covers 13 residues. CDR3 residues: CASSLAGANVLTF. For the CDR3, the DNA is TGCGCCAGCAGCCTAGCCGGGGCCAACGTCCTGACTTTC.

The chain has TRBV7-9 and TRBJ2-5; no clear D gene. The germline V gene encodes CDR1 SEHNR and CDR2 FQNEAQ (reference sequence). The CDR3 runs 15 residues. V lost 3 bases, J lost 3 bases, and 14 bases lay in between. In DNA, the CDR3 is TGTGCCAGCAGCTTCCCTGGTTCCCCCGAAGAGACCCAGTACTTC. The encoded protein is CASSFPGSPEETQYF.

CDR3 amino acids: CASSSRLAPPQETQYF. Written as DNA, the CDR3 is TGTGCCAGCAGCTCCAGACTAGCCCCACCCCAAGAGACCCAGTACTTC. J is TRBJ2-5 and V is TRBV7-2, with 7 bases lining up with TRBD2. CDR3 length: 16 amino acids. J gave up 1 base and V 4 bases, and 9 bases lay outside the gene matches. Germline CDR1 and CDR2: SGHTA and FQGNSA.

The rearrangement links TRBV13 to TRBJ2-1; 15 bases fit TRBD2. Germline CDR1 PRHDT, CDR2 FYEKMQ (reference sequence). Unmatched junction bases numbered 5, after V lost 6 bases and J lost 2 bases. This CDR3 region has 17 residues. In DNA form, the CDR3 reads TGTGCCAGCAGGCGGACTAGCGGGGGGGCCCCCTACAATGAGCAGTTCTTC. This sequence encodes CASRRTSGGAPYNEQFF. Using reference TRBV13 and TRBJ2-1 for the parts outside the CDR3, the full variable domain is AAGVIQSPRHLIKEKRETATLKCYPIPRHDTVYWYQQGPGQDPQFLISFYEKMQSDKGSIPDRFSAQQFSDYHSELNMSSLELGDSALYFCASRRTSGGAPYNEQFFGPGTRLTVL.